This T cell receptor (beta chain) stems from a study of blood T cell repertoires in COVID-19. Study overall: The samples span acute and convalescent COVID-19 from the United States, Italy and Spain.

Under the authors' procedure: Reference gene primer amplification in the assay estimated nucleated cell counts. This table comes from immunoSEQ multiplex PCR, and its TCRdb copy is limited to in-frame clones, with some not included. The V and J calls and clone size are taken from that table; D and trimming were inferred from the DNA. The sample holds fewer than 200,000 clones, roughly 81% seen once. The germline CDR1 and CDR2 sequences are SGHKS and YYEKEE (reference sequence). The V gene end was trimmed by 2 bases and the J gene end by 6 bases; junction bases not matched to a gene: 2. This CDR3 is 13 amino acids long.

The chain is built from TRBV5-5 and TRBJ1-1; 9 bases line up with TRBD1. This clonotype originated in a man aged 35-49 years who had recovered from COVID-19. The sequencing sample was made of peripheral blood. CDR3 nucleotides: TGTGCCAGCAGCTTACAGGGGGCATCTGAAGCTTTCTTT. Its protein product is CASSLQGASEAFF.